A single sample is the source of the 9 T cell receptor beta chains below, sequenced in a study of T cells in Graves' hyperthyroidism and ophthalmopathy. There were TCR beta CDR3 regions amplified from RNA transcripts. The HTBI primer set drove a first-round RT-PCR of the TCR CDR3. MiXCR, run by TCRdb on the multiplex PCR reads, gives a single entry per CDR3 protein. This repertoire shows under 350,000 distinct CDR3 sequences, 15% to 20% found once; its top ten account for under 55%. Input material: blood. These receptors all stem from a woman aged 45-60 years with Graves' hyperthyroidism.

This clonotype was seen ten or more times. The rearrangement uses TRBV2 and TRBJ1-1; D is undetermined. The CDR3 is 15 residues long. Germline V gene lookup returns CDR1 SNHLY and CDR2 FYNNEI. V was shortened by 0 bases and J by 1 base, with 9 bases between the two germline ends. As DNA, the CDR3 is TGTGCCAGCAGTGAAGCATGGCCGCCGAACACTGAAGCTTTCTTT. It yields the protein CASSEAWPPNTEAFF.

The V call is TRBV24-1, the J call TRBJ2-3, with 12 bases that match TRBD2. The trim removed 3 bases at V and 2 bases at J, leaving 8 bases unmatched. CDR1 is KGHDR, CDR2 SFDVKD, per germline. The CDR3 sequence is 18 residues long. CDR3 nucleotides: TGTGCCACCAGTGATGGCCGGACTAGCGGGGCCATCACAGATACGCAGTATTTT. Protein: CATSDGRTSGAITDTQYF.

This clonotype appeared many times. The rearrangement joins TRBV12-3 or TRBV12-4 to TRBJ2-3, with D uncertain. The CDR3 totals 15 residues. The V gene lost 3 bases and the J gene lost 2 bases, with 12 bases spanning the gap. CDR3 nucleotides: TGTGCCAGCAGTTTCGGCAGGCAGCACACAGATACGCAGTATTTT. Residues: CASSFGRQHTDTQYF.

This clonotype was counted a few times. This chain connects TRBV28 to TRBJ2-1; D not certain. Germline V gene lookup returns CDR1 MDHEN and CDR2 SYDVKM. Trimming took 3 bases from V and 7 from J, leaving 10 bases between them. This CDR3 spans 13 amino acids. The CDR3 DNA follows: TGTGCCAGCAGTTTTTTAGCAGGAAATGAGCAGTTCTTC. This codes for CASSFLAGNEQFF.

This clonotype was detected ten times or more. The chain recombines TRBV5-8 with TRBJ2-3, with unresolved D. The CDR3 has 14 residues. Germline CDR1 reads SGHTS; CDR2 reads YDEGEE. The V end was cut by 1 base, the J end by 1 base, with 7 bases between. The CDR3 here is CASSLNERTDTQYF. CDR3 sequence (DNA): TGTGCCAGCAGCTTGAACGAACGCACAGATACGCAGTATTTT.

V gene TRBV3-1 combines with J gene TRBJ2-2; 8 bases line up with TRBD1. The CDR3 sequence is 14 residues long. Unmatched junction bases numbered 4, after V lost 3 bases and J lost 7 bases. The germline V gene has CDR1 LGHDT and CDR2 YNNKEL (reference sequence). The CDR3 DNA follows: TGTGCCAGCAGCCATATACAGGGGGACGGGGAGCTGTTTTTT. The encoded protein is CASSHIQGDGELFF.

Many counts were recorded for this clonotype. The J gene is TRBJ1-2, the V gene TRBV6-6; D not resolved. V was pared by 0 bases and J by 3 bases, with 14 bases between. Germline V lookup: CDR1 MNHNY, CDR2 SVGAGI (reference sequence). The CDR3 extends over 16 amino acids. The CDR3 loop reads CASSYSSVSRDYGYTF. The CDR3 DNA reads TGTGCCAGCAGTTACTCGTCAGTCTCTAGGGACTATGGCTACACCTTC.

The chain is built from TRBV6-1 and TRBJ1-2; TRBD1 matches at 7 bases. CDR1 is MNHNS, CDR2 SASEGT, per germline. This CDR3 comprises 14 residues. The V segment lost 5 bases and the J segment 4 bases; nucleotides outside the gene matches: 7. CDR3: CASSTPRQGYGYTF. The CDR3 coding sequence is TGTGCCAGCAGTACCCCTCGACAGGGCTATGGCTACACCTTC.

This clonotype was seen many times. The V gene is TRBV20-1, the J gene TRBJ2-7; the D call may be TRBD1 or TRBD2 (5 bases each). CDR3 length equals 15 residues. Looked up from germline, CDR1 is DFQATT and CDR2 is SNEGSKA (reference sequence). V lost 0 bases, J lost 2 bases, and 14 bases lay in between. CDR3 nucleotide sequence: TGCAGTGCTAGAGACTTACTAGGGGTACCCTACGAGCAGTACTTC. This gives the protein CSARDLLGVPYEQYF.